Below, 31 T cell receptor beta chains from the same sample are listed, as sequenced in a study of blood T cells in healthy people across ages. Together with a sample-barcoded 5' primer, a J-beta primer mix was included in a second PCR lasting about 7 to 11 cycles. TCRdb independently ran MiXCR on the 5' RACE reads; one entry per CDR3 protein. The table includes 1.8 million or so distinct CDR3 sequences, about 39% detected once. Sequencing was performed on blood. Receptors originate from a human donor in good health.

This chain uses TRBV20-1 with TRBJ2-7; 9 bases agree with TRBD2. The CDR3 is 16 residues long. Germline assignment: CDR1 DFQATT and CDR2 SNEGSKA (reference sequence). The V gene end was trimmed by 5 bases and the J gene end by 1 base; junction bases not matched to a gene: 12. Here the CDR3 DNA reads TGCAGTGCTGCGACCAGCGGGGGGTTTCTGTCCTACGAGCAGTACTTC. Its translation is CSAATSGGFLSYEQYF.

The sample holds many counts of this clonotype. The chain combines TRBV29-1 with TRBJ2-7, with a tentative D call TRBD1 (6 bases). CDR1 is SQVTM and CDR2 is ANQGSEA in the germline V gene. The CDR3 spans 9 residues. The DNA for the CDR3 is TGCAGAGGGGGATACGAGCAGTACTTC. Amino acids: CRGGYEQYF.

Only a few counts were recorded for this clonotype. This sequence joins TRBV29-1 and TRBJ1-2, with D possibly matching TRBD1 (5 bases). V was cut by 3 bases and J by 8 bases, with 10 bases left in between. Germline V CDR1 and CDR2: SQVTM, ANQGSEA. The CDR3 runs to 11 residues. In DNA, the CDR3 is TGCAGCGTTGAGGAGGGGAAGGGCTACACCTTC. This translates into CSVEEGKGYTF. The full variable domain, with the rest looked up from reference TRBV29-1 and TRBJ1-2, is SAVISQKPSRDICQRGTSLTIQCQVDSQVTMMFWYRQQPGQSLTLIATANQGSEATYESGFVIDKFPISRPNLTFSTLTVSNMSPEDSSIYLCSVEEGKGYTFGSGTRLTVV.

This clonotype was observed a few times. The rearrangement joins TRBV4-1 to TRBJ2-7, with D unresolved. This CDR3 has 14 residues. Germline CDR1 and CDR2: MGHRA and YSYEKL. Between the trimmed V and J ends, which lost 1 base and 0 bases, there was a span of 7 bases. CDR3 region: CASSQGTISYEQYF. CDR3 DNA sequence: TGCGCCAGCAGCCAAGGGACCATCTCCTACGAGCAGTACTTC.

The rearrangement uses TRBV7-3 and TRBJ2-1; no definite D call. CDR1 SGHTA and CDR2 FQGTGA come from the germline V gene. V dropped 5 bases and J dropped 5 bases, with 16 bases sitting between them. The length of the CDR3 is 15 residues. CDR3 bases: TGTGCCAGCAGCAATCGGCCGGGTCCAAACAATGAGCAGTTCTTC. Translating it yields CASSNRPGPNNEQFF.

This clonotype was seen a few times. This chain links TRBV20-1 with TRBJ1-5, with a possible D match to TRBD1 (6 bases). The CDR3 contains 13 residues. The germline gives CDR1 DFQATT, CDR2 SNEGSKA (reference sequence). The V end was cut by 6 bases, the J end by 0 bases, with 9 bases between. Written as DNA, the CDR3 is TGCAGTGCCCGACAGGATAGCAATCAGCCCCAGCATTTT. The encoded protein is CSARQDSNQPQHF.

CDR3 nucleotides: TGTGCCAGCAGCCCTTCGTTACAGAGAACAGATACGCAGTATTTT. The encoded protein is CASSPSLQRTDTQYF. The V gene is TRBV7-3, the J gene TRBJ2-3; D gene uncertain. Looked up from germline, CDR1 is SGHTA and CDR2 is FQGTGA. The CDR3 loop spans 15 amino acids. The V and J ends lost 5 bases and 3 bases respectively, with 15 bases between them.

J is TRBJ2-7 and V is TRBV7-8; D is perhaps TRBD1 or TRBD2 (6 bases each). Germline-derived CDR1 and CDR2 are SGHVS and FQNEAQ. V lost 7 bases, J lost 3 bases, and 13 bases lay in between. This CDR3 contains 13 residues. Here the CDR3 reads CASTPEGGYEQYF. CDR3 in DNA: TGTGCCAGCACCCCGGAGGGGGGCTACGAGCAGTACTTC.

With regard to this clonotype: A read error may account for a junction end that differs from germline. CDR3 nucleotide sequence: TGTGCCAGCAGCCAGGGGCAGGGGGGGGCTTACCAAGAGATCCAGTACTTC. It encodes CASSQGQGGAYQEIQYF. V is TRBV11-2 and J is TRBJ2-5; D may correspond to TRBD1 or TRBD2 (7 bases each). CDR1 SGHAT and CDR2 FQNNGV come from the germline V gene. This CDR3 comprises 17 residues.

This clonotype appeared many times. J is TRBJ2-7 and V is TRBV18; D is ambiguous. The CDR3 has 13 residues. With 3 bases removed from V and 6 bases from J, the gap between germline ends came to 12 bases. CDR1 KGHSH and CDR2 LQKENI come from the germline V gene. CDR3 sequence reads: CASSPIPMGEQYF. The CDR3 DNA reads as TGTGCCAGCTCACCGATACCTATGGGCGAGCAGTACTTC. Complete variable domain (other parts from reference TRBV18 and TRBJ2-7): NAGVMQNPRHLVRRRGQEARLRCSPMKGHSHVYWYRQLPEEGLKFMVYLQKENIIDESGMPKERFSAEFPKEGPSILRIQQVVRGDSAAYFCASSPIPMGEQYFGPGTRLTVT.

This clonotype was counted a few times. The chain carries TRBV11-3 and TRBJ2-2; no clear D. V gave up 0 bases and J gave up 2 bases, with 10 bases separating them. The CDR3 sequence is 16 residues long. Germline V gene data show CDR1 as SGHNT and CDR2 as YENEEA. CDR3 DNA: TGTGCCAGCAGCTTAGAACAGTTAATCAACACCGGGGAGCTGTTTTTT. As protein: CASSLEQLINTGELFF. The full variable domain, completed using reference TRBV11-3 and TRBJ2-2, is EAGVVQSPRYKIIEKKQPVAFWCNPISGHNTLYWYLQNLGQGPELLIRYENEEAVDDSQLPKDRFSAERLKGVDSTLKIQPAELGDSAVYLCASSLEQLINTGELFFGEGSRLTVL.

The rearrangement uses TRBV3-1 and TRBJ1-2, with a possible D match to TRBD1 (5 bases). The CDR3 runs 15 residues. Deletions cut 2 bases from V and 5 bases from J, with 15 bases between. In germline, CDR1 is LGHDT, CDR2 YNNKEL (reference sequence). The CDR3 sequence is CASSQRDFPGYGYTF. As DNA, the CDR3 is TGTGCCAGCAGCCAACGGGACTTCCCAGGGTATGGCTACACCTTC. Using reference TRBV3-1 and TRBJ1-2 for the parts outside the CDR3, the full variable domain is DTAVSQTPKYLVTQMGNDKSIKCEQNLGHDTMYWYKQDSKKFLKIMFSYNNKELIINETVPNRFSPKSPDKAHLNLHINSLELGDSAVYFCASSQRDFPGYGYTFGSGTRLTVV.

V is TRBV5-5 and J is TRBJ1-2, with 7 positions matching TRBD1. The V gene end was trimmed by 0 bases and the J gene end by 4 bases; junction bases not matched to a gene: 6. The germline V gene encodes CDR1 SGHKS and CDR2 YYEKEE (reference sequence). There are 15 residues in the CDR3. This chain's CDR3 is CASSLGGQNFYGYTF. The CDR3 DNA sequence: TGTGCCAGCAGCTTGGGGGGACAGAATTTCTATGGCTACACCTTC.

The rearrangement uses TRBV20-1 and TRBJ2-5; unclear D gene. Deletions cut 5 bases from V and 5 bases from J, with 21 bases between. The length of the CDR3 is 15 residues. In germline, CDR1 is DFQATT, CDR2 SNEGSKA (reference sequence). CDR3 protein: CSAHYTTGPQETQYF. In DNA form, the CDR3 reads TGCAGTGCTCATTACACTACCGGGCCCCAGGAGACCCAGTACTTC.

Points on this clonotype: The final CDR3 position lacks the conserved phenylalanine or tryptophan, pointing to a likely read error. The V and J genes are TRBV12-3 or TRBV12-4 and TRBJ2-1; D is possibly TRBD1 (6 bases). The J call may be in error: the DNA end matches TRBJ2-7 better. The CDR3 loop spans 12 amino acids. The CDR3 bases are TGTGCCAGCAGTTCGACAGGTCTCGAGCAGTACTTA. Translation gives CASSSTGLEQYL.

The genes are TRBV7-9 and TRBJ1-2; 7 nucleotides agree with TRBD1. Germline CDR1 SEHNR, CDR2 FQNEAQ (reference sequence). Trimming cost V 6 bases and J 0 bases; bases outside gene matches: 10. This CDR3 has 16 amino acids. CDR3 loop: CASRPTGVPANYGYTF. The CDR3 region has the DNA TGTGCCAGCAGGCCTACAGGGGTTCCAGCTAACTATGGCTACACCTTC.

This clonotype was seen only a few times. The CDR3 DNA sequence: TGTGCCAGCAGCCCAAGGACAGGCCGAAAGCCCTACGAGCAGTACTTC. This gives the protein CASSPRTGRKPYEQYF. This chain uses TRBV7-8 with TRBJ2-7; 7 bases line up with TRBD1. Germline CDR1 SGHVS, CDR2 FQNEAQ. This CDR3 has 16 amino acids. With V trimmed by 5 bases and J by 2 bases, 12 bases remained unmatched.

V usage is TRBV9 and J usage is TRBJ1-4; weak D call: TRBD1 (6 bases). The CDR3 spans 15 residues. Between the trimmed V and J ends, which lost 4 bases and 5 bases, there was a span of 15 bases. The germline CDR1 and CDR2 sequences are SGDLS and YYNGEE. The CDR3 loop reads CASSINGQRNEKLFF. The CDR3 nucleotides are TGTGCCAGCAGCATCAATGGACAGAGAAATGAAAAACTGTTTTTT.

As concerns this clonotype: Sequence at one end of the junction differs from germline and may be a read error. V gene TRBV6-5 combines with J gene TRBJ2-5; tentative D call: TRBD2 (6 bases). The DNA end lines up better with TRBJ2-7; the J call may be wrong. CDR3 length: 13 amino acids. The germline CDR1 and CDR2 sequences are MNHEY and SVGAGI. This CDR3 is CVSSSSGGNEQYF. In DNA form, the CDR3 reads TGTGTCAGCAGCTCGAGCGGCGGGAACGAGCAGTACTTC.

This chain uses TRBV2 with TRBJ2-7; 7 bases fit TRBD1. Germline CDR1 and CDR2: SNHLY and FYNNEI. Trimming cost V 11 bases and J 0 bases; bases outside gene matches: 7. CDR3 length equals 13 residues. Written as DNA, the CDR3 is TGTGCCTCCACAGGGGAGATCTCCTACGAGCAGTACTTC. This sequence encodes CASTGEISYEQYF.

In the case of this clonotype: This may come from a read error, since a much larger clone is one base off. This sequence joins TRBV29-1 and TRBJ1-2; TRBD1 agrees at 11 bases. J lost 6 bases, V lost 6 bases, and 9 bases had no gene match. From germline, CDR1 is SQVTM and CDR2 ANQGSEA. The CDR3 is made up of 14 amino acids. The chain's CDR3 is CSVARGQGADGYTF. CDR3 sequence (DNA): TGCAGCGTCGCAAGAGGACAGGGGGCGGATGGCTACACCTTC.

The chain joins TRBV4-2 to TRBJ1-2; D is ambiguous. The germline gives CDR1 LGHNA, CDR2 YNFKEQ. This CDR3 has 13 residues. The V end lost 1 base, the J end lost 4 bases, and 7 bases lay between the germline ends. The CDR3 loop is CASSQADLYGYTF. The CDR3 DNA sequence: TGTGCCAGCAGCCAAGCAGACCTCTATGGCTACACCTTC.

The chain employs TRBV18 and TRBJ1-1, with 7 bases aligning to TRBD1. Germline V gene sequence: CDR1 KGHSH, CDR2 LQKENI. The J segment lost 4 bases and the V segment lost 6 bases, leaving 11 bases of the junction unmatched. This CDR3 spans 15 amino acids. DNA of the CDR3: TGTGCCAGCTCGGACAGGACAGAGTTCCCCACTGAAGCTTTCTTT. Its protein product is CASSDRTEFPTEAFF.

This clonotype occurred a few times. The chain carries TRBV12-5 and TRBJ2-3, with D perhaps TRBD2 (6 bases). This CDR3 spans 13 amino acids. V was clipped by 5 bases and J by 14 bases, with 20 bases between them. CDR1 is LGHNT, CDR2 FRNRAP, per germline. This CDR3 is CASGPPRGGERYF. The CDR3 DNA is TGTGCTAGTGGTCCACCCCGAGGAGGGGAACGGTATTTT.

The chain has TRBV9 and TRBJ2-7; D remains unclear. The CDR3 runs to 15 residues. V shed 0 bases and J shed 0 bases, with 10 bases lying between them. Per the germline V gene, CDR1 is SGDLS and CDR2 is YYNGEE. The CDR3 nucleotides read TGTGCCAGCAGCGTAGGAGAGAATCTCTCCTACGAGCAGTACTTC. This sequence encodes CASSVGENLSYEQYF. Full variable domain (rest looked up from reference TRBV9 and TRBJ2-7): DSGVTQTPKHLITATGQRVTLRCSPRSGDLSVYWYQQSLDQGLQFLIQYYNGEERAKGNILERFSAQQFPDLHSELNLSSLELGDSALYFCASSVGENLSYEQYFGPGTRLTVT.

This clonotype was recorded a few times. CDR3 protein: CSAYRGSSSYNEQFF. CDR3 coding DNA: TGCAGTGCTTACAGGGGGTCGAGCTCCTACAATGAGCAGTTCTTC. This chain links TRBV20-1 with TRBJ2-1; 8 positions match TRBD1. The V gene end was trimmed by 5 bases and the J gene end by 0 bases; junction bases not matched to a gene: 6. Germline V gene data show CDR1 as DFQATT and CDR2 as SNEGSKA (reference sequence). This CDR3 is 15 amino acids long.

The chain links TRBV7-9 to TRBJ2-6, with D possibly TRBD1 on 6 matching bases. The CDR3 runs 20 residues. Trimming pared 0 bases from V and 3 bases from J, leaving 21 bases between. The germline V gene encodes CDR1 SEHNR and CDR2 FQNEAQ (reference sequence). The CDR3 bases are TGTGCCAGCAGCTTAGCCGGATATGGACAGAGTAAAGGTGGGGCCAACGTCCTGACTTTC. Translation: CASSLAGYGQSKGGANVLTF.

This chain uses TRBV7-2 with TRBJ1-2; no definite D call. CDR1 and CDR2 from the germline V gene are SGHTA and FQGNSA. The CDR3 extends over 14 amino acids. The V gene lost 3 bases and the J gene lost 6 bases, with 14 bases spanning the gap. The CDR3 DNA reads as TGTGCCAGCAGCTTGGCGGGATTCGGACATGGCTACACCTTC. Its translation: CASSLAGFGHGYTF. Full variable domain (rest looked up from reference TRBV7-2 and TRBJ1-2): GAGVSQSPSNKVTEKGKDVELRCDPISGHTALYWYRQSLGQGLEFLIYFQGNSAPDKSGLPSDRFSAERTGGSVSTLTIQRTQQEDSAVYLCASSLAGFGHGYTFGSGTRLTVV.

This clonotype was found once. The CDR3 protein is CASSGRLDNEQFF. The CDR3 nucleotides read TGTGCCAGCAGCGGGCGGTTGGACAATGAGCAGTTCTTC. V gene TRBV9 combines with J gene TRBJ2-1; D uncertain. CDR3 size: 13 residues. Trimming stripped 3 bases from V and 5 bases from J, with 9 bases between. Germline-derived CDR1 and CDR2 are SGDLS and YYNGEE.

This clonotype was detected only once. The V and J genes are TRBV12-3 or TRBV12-4 and TRBJ1-6; D ambiguous. V lost 3 bases and J 7 bases, leaving 13 bases between the germline ends. The CDR3 totals 15 residues. CDR3 nucleotides: TGTGCCAGCAGTTTGTATGCACCGAAAAATTCACCCCTCCACTTT. Its protein is CASSLYAPKNSPLHF.

This chain joins TRBV29-1 and TRBJ1-1; TRBD1 aligns across 7 bases. Losses at the gene ends were 6 bases for V and 1 base for J; bases not matched to a gene: 8. CDR3 length: 14 amino acids. The germline V gene encodes CDR1 SQVTM and CDR2 ANQGSEA. The CDR3 loop reads CSVGVTGSNTEAFF. The CDR3 DNA reads as TGCAGCGTGGGGGTGACAGGGTCGAACACTGAAGCTTTCTTT.